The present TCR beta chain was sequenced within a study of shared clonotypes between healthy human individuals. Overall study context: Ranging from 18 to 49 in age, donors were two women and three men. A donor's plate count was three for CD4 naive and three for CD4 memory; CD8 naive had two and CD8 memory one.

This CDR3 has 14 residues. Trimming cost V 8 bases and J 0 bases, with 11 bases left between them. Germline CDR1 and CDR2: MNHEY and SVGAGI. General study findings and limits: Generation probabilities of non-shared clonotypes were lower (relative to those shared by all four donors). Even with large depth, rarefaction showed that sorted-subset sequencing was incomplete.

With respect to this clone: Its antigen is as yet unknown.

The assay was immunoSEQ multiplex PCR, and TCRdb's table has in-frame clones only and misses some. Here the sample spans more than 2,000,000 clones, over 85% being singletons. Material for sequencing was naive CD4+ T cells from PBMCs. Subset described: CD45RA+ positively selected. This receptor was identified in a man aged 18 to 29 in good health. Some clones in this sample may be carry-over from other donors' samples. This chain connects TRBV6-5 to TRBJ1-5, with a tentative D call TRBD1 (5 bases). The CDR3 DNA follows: TGTGCCAGCGCCCCCAGGGATAGCAATCAGCCCCAGCATTTT. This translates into CASAPRDSNQPQHF.